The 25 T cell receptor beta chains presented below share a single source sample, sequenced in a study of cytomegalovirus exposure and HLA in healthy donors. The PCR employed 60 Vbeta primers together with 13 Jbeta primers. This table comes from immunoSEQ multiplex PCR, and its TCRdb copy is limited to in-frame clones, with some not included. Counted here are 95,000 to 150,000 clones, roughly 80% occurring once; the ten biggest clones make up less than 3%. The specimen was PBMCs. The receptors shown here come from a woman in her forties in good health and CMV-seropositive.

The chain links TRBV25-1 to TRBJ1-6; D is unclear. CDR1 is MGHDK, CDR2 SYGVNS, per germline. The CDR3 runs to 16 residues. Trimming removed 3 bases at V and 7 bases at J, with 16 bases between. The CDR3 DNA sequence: TGTGCCAGCAGTGAGGAGGCAGGTCATGGGAATTCACCCCTCCACTTT. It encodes CASSEEAGHGNSPLHF.

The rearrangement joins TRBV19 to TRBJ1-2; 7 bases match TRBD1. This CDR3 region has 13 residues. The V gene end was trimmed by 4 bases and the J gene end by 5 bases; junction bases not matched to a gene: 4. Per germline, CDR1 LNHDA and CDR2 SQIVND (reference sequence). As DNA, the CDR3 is TGTGCCAGTAGTACTCCGGGACAGTATGGCTACACCTTC. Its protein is CASSTPGQYGYTF.

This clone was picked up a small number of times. CDR3 nucleotide sequence: TGTGCCATCAGTGAAGCGGGGGTCACAGATACGCAGTATTTT. Translation: CAISEAGVTDTQYF. The rearrangement uses TRBV10-3 and TRBJ2-3; 8 bases are a match to TRBD2. The CDR3 covers 14 residues. Losses at the gene ends were 3 bases for V and 2 bases for J; bases not matched to a gene: 1. The germline V gene has CDR1 ENHRY and CDR2 SYGVKD.

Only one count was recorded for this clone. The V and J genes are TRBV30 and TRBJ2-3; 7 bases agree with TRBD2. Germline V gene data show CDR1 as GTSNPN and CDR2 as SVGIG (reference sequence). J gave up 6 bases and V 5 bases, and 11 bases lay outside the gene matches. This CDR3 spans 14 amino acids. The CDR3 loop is CAWAVGEGGDTQYF. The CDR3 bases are TGTGCCTGGGCCGTTGGGGAGGGCGGGGATACGCAGTATTTT.

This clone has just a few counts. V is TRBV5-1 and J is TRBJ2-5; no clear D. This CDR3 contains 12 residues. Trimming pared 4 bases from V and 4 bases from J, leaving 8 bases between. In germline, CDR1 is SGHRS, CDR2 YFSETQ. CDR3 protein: CASSLTRETQYF. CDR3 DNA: TGCGCCAGCAGCCTAACGAGAGAGACCCAGTACTTC.

CDR3 protein: CASSLGRNQETQYF. The CDR3 DNA sequence: TGTGCCAGCAGTTTAGGCAGAAACCAAGAGACCCAGTACTTC. The chain links TRBV27 to TRBJ2-5; D is uncertain. Germline V lookup: CDR1 MNHEY, CDR2 SMNVEV (reference sequence). The length of the CDR3 is 14 residues. V shed 2 bases and J shed 0 bases, with 7 bases lying between them.

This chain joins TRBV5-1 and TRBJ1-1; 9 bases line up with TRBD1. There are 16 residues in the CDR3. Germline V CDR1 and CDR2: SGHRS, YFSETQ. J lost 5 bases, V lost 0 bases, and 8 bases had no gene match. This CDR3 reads CASSLAGQGRVTEAFF. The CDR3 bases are TGCGCCAGCAGCTTGGCCGGACAGGGGCGAGTGACTGAAGCTTTCTTT.

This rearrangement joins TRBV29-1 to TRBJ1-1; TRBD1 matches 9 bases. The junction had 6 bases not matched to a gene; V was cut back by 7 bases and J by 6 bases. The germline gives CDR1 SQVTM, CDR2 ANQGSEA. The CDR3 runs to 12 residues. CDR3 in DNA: TGCAGCGGGGGACAGGGAAGAGCTGAAGCTTTCTTT. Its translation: CSGGQGRAEAFF.

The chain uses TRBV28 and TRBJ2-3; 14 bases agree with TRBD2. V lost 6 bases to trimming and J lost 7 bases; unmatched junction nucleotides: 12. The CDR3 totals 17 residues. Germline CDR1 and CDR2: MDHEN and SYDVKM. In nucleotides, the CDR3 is TGTGCCAGCAGGACAACCGGGACTAGCGGGAGTTTGTATACGCAGTATTTT. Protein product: CASRTTGTSGSLYTQYF. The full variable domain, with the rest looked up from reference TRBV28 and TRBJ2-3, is DVKVTQSSRYLVKRTGEKVFLECVQDMDHENMFWYRQDPGLGLRLIYFSYDVKMKEKGDIPEGYSVSREKKERFSLILESASTNQTSMYLCASRTTGTSGSLYTQYFGPGTRLTVL.

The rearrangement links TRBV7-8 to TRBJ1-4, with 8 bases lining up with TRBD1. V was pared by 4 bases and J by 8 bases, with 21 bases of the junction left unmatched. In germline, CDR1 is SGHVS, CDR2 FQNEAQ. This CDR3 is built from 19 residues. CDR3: CASSSSIAGRTGSNEKLFF. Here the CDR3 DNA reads TGTGCCAGCAGCTCTTCGATTGCCGGCCGGACAGGGAGTAACGAAAAACTGTTTTTT.

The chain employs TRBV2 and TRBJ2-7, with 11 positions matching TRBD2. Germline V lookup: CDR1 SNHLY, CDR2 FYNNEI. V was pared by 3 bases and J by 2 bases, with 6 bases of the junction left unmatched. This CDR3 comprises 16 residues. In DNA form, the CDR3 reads TGTGCCAGCAGTGACGGACTAGCGGGCTACCCCTACGAGCAGTACTTC. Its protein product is CASSDGLAGYPYEQYF.

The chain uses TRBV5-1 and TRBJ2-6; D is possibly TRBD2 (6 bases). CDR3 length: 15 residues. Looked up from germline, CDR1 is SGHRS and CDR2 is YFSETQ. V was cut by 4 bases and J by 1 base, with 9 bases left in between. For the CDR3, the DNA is TGCGCCAGCAGCCCCCGGGGGTCTGGGGCCAACGTCCTGACTTTC. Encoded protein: CASSPRGSGANVLTF.

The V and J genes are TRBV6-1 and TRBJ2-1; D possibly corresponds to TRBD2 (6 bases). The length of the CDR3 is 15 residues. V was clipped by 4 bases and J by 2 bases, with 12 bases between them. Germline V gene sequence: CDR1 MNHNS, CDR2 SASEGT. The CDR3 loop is CASSGGTQTYNEQFF. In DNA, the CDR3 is TGTGCCAGCAGTGGAGGGACTCAGACCTACAATGAGCAGTTCTTC.

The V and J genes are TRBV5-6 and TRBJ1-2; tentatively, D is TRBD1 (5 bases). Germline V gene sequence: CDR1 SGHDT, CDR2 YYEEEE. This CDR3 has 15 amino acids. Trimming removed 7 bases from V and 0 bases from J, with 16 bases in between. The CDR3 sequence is CASWGVLGANYGYTF. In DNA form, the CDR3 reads TGTGCCAGCTGGGGGGTGCTGGGGGCTAACTATGGCTACACCTTC.

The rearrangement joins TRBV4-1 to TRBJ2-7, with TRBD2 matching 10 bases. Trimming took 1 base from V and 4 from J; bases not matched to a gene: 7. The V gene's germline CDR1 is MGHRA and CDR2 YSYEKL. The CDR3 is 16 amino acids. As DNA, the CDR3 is TGCGCCAGCAGCCAAGCAAGCGGGAGGGCTAGGTACGAGCAGTACTTC. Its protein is CASSQASGRARYEQYF.

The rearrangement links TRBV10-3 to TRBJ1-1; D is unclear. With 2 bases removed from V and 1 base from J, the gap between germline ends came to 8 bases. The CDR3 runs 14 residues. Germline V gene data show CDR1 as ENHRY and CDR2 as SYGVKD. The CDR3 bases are TGTGCCATCAGTGAGGTGGGCTCGAACACTGAAGCTTTCTTT. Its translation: CAISEVGSNTEAFF.

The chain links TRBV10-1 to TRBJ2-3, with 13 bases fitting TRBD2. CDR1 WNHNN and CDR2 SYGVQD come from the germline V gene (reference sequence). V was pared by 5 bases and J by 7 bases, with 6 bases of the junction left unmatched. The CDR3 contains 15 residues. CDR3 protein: CASSRTSGGGYTQYF. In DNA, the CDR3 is TGCGCCAGCAGTCGGACTAGCGGGGGAGGGTATACGCAGTATTTT.

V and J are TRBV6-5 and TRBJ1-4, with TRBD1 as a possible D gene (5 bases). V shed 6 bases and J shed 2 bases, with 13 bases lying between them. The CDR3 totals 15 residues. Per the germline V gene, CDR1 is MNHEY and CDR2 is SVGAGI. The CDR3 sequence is CASRPTTGTNEKLFF. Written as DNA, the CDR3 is TGTGCCAGCAGGCCGACCACAGGCACTAATGAAAAACTGTTTTTT.

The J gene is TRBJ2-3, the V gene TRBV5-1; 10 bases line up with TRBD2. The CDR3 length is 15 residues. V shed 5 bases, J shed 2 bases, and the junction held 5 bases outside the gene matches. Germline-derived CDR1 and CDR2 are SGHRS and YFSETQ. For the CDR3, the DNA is TGCGCCAGCAGTCTAGCGGGGGCCCCCACAGATACGCAGTATTTT. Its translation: CASSLAGAPTDTQYF.

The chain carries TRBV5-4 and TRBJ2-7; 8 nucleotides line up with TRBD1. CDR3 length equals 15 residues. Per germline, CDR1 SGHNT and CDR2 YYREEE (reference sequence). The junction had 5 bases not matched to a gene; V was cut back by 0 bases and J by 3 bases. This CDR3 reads CASSLGSGGLYEQYF. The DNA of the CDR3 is TGTGCCAGCAGCTTGGGGTCAGGGGGCCTCTACGAGCAGTACTTC.

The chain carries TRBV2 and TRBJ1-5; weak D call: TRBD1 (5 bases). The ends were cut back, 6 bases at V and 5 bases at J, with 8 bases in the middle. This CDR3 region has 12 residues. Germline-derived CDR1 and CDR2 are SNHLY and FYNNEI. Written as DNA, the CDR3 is TGTGCCAGCAGGGGGGACTATCAGCCCCAGCATTTT. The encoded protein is CASRGDYQPQHF. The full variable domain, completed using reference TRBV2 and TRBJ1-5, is EPEVTQTPSHQVTQMGQEVILRCVPISNHLYFYWYRQILGQKVEFLVSFYNNEISEKSEIFDDQFSVERPDGSNFTLKIRSTKLEDSAMYFCASRGDYQPQHFGDGTRLSIL.

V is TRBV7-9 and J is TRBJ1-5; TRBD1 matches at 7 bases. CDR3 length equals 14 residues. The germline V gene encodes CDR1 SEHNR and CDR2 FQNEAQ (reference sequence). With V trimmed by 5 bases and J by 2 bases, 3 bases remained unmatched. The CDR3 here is CASSQGDGNQPQHF. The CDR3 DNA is TGTGCCAGCAGCCAGGGGGACGGCAATCAGCCCCAGCATTTT.

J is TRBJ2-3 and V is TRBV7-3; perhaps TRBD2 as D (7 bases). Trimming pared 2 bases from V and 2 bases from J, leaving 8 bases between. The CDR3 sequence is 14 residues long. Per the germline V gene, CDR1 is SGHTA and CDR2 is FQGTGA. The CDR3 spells CASSLAGATDTQYF. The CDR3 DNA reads TGTGCCAGCAGCTTAGCGGGGGCCACAGATACGCAGTATTTT.

The DNA for the CDR3 is TGCGCCAGCAGCCAAGAGAATCCGGTCACTGAAGCTTTCTTT. Its protein is CASSQENPVTEAFF. The chain employs TRBV4-1 and TRBJ1-1; D unresolved. V lost 0 bases and J 4 bases, leaving 9 bases between the germline ends. Germline assignment: CDR1 MGHRA and CDR2 YSYEKL. This CDR3 spans 14 amino acids.

The CDR3 DNA sequence: TGCGCCAGCCGACGGGGACTAGCGGGGGCCGAAGAGACCCAGTACTTC. Translated, it gives CASRRGLAGAEETQYF. The chain joins TRBV5-1 to TRBJ2-5; TRBD2 matches at 14 bases. CDR1 is SGHRS, CDR2 YFSETQ, per germline. The CDR3 totals 16 residues. Trimming took 7 bases from V and 3 from J; bases not matched to a gene: 8.